This T cell receptor (beta chain) was profiled in a study of CD8 T cells in ankylosing spondylitis. Study results and caveats: Disease-linked clones reportedly concentrated significantly in matched ankylosing spondylitis synovial fluid. Those disease-linked clones were CD8+; they were also relatively rare in peripheral blood. In synovial fluid and blood from reactive arthritis, some motif variants were previously reported.

Making the TCR beta libraries involved quantitative 5'-RACE with molecular barcodes. TCRdb ran MiXCR on the 5' RACE reads and lists one entry per CDR3 protein. The sample contains hundreds of thousands of distinct CDR3 sequences, approximately 20% of which appear only once. V gave up 0 bases and J gave up 2 bases; unmatched junction bases: 4. CDR1 and CDR2 from the germline V gene are SGHRS and YFSETQ. This CDR3 has 16 amino acids. This clonotype was recorded many times. Antigen specificity is unknown. Material for sequencing was blood, either unsorted or a sorted T cell fraction (not recorded which). The receptor comes from a male donor with ankylosing spondylitis or in good health (not recorded which). The rearrangement joins TRBV5-1 to TRBJ2-3, with TRBD2 matching over 9 bases. The CDR3 region is CASSLGASGATDTQYF. The CDR3 DNA reads TGCGCCAGCAGCTTGGGAGCTAGCGGGGCCACAGATACGCAGTATTTT.